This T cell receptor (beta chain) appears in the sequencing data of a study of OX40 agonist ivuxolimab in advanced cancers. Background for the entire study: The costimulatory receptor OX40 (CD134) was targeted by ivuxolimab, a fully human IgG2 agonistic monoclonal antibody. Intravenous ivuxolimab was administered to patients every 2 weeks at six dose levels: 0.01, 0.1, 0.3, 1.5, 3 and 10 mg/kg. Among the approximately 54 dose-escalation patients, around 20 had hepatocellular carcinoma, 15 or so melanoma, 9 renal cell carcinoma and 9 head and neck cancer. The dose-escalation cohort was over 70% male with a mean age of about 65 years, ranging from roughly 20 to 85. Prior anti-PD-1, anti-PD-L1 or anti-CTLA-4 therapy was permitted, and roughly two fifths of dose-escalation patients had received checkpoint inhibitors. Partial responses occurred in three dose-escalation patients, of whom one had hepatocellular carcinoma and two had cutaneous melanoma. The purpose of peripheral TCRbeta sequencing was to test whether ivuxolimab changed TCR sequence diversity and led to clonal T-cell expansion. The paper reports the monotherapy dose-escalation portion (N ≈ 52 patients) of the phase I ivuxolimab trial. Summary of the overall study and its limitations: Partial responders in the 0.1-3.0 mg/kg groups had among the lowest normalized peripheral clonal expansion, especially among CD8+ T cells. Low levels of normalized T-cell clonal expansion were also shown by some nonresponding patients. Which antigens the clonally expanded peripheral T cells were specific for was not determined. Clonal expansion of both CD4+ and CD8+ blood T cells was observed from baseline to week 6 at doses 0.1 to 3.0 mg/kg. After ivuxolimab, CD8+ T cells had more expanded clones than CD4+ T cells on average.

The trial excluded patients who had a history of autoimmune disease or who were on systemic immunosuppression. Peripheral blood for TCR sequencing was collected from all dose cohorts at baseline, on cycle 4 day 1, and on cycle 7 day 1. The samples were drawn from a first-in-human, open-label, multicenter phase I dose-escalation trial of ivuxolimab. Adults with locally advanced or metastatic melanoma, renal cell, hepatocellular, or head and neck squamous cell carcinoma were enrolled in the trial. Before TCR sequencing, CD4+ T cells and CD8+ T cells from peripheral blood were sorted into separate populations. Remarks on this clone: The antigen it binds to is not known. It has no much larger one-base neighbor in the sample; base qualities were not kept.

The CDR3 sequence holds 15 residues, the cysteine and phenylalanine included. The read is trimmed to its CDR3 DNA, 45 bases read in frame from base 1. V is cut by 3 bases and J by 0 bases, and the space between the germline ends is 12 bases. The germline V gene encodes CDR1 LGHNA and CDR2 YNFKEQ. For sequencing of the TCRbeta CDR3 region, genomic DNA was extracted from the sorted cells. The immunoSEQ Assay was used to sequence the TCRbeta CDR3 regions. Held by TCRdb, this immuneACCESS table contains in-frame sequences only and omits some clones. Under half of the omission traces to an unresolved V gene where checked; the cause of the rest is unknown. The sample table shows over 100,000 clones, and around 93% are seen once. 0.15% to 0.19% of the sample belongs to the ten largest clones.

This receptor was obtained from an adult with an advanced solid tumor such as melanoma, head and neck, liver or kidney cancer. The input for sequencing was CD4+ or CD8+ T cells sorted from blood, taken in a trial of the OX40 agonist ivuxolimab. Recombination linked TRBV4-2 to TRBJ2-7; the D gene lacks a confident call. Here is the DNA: TGTGCCAGCAGCCACCACCTGGCGAGCTCCTACGAGCAGTACTTC. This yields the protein CASSHHLASSYEQYF.